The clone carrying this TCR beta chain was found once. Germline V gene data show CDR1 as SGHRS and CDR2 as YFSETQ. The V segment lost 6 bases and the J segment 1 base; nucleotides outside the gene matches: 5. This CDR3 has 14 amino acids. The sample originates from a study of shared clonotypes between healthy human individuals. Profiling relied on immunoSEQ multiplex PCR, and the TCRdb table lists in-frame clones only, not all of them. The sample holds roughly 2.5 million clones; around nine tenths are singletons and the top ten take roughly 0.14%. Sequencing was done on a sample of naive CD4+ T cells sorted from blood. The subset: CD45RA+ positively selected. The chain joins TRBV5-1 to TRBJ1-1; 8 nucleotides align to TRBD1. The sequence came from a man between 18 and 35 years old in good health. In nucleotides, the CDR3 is TGCGCCAGCACAGACAGGGGACCGAACACTGAAGCTTTCTTT. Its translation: CASTDRGPNTEAFF. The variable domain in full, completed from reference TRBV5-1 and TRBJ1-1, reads KAGVTQTPRYLIKTRGQQVTLSCSPISGHRSVSWYQQTPGQGLQFLFEYFSETQRNKGNFPGRFSGRQFSNSRSEMNVSTLELGDSALYLCASTDRGPNTEAFFGQGTRLTVV.